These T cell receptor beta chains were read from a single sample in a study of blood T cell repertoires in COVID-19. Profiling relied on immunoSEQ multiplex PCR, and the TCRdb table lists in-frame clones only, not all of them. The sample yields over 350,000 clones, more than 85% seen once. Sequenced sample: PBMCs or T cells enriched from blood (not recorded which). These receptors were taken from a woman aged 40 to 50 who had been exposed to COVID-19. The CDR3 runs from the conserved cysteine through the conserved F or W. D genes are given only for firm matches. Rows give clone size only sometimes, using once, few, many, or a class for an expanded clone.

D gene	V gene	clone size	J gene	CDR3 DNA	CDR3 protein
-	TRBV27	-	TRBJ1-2	TGTGCCAGCCTACTGGGCCCTAACTATGGCTACACCTTC	CASLLGPNYGYTF
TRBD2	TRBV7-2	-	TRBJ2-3	TGTGCCAGCAGCTCACGGACTAGCGGGATTTCGGTGGATACGCAGTATTTT	CASSSRTSGISVDTQYF
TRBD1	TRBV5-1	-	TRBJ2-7	TGCGCCAGCACCCTGGAAGGGACAGGGGGCTTCGAGCAGTACTTC	CASTLEGTGGFEQYF
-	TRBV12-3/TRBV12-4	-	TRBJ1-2	TGTGCCAGCAGTTTAGGTATCTATGGCTACACCTTC	CASSLGIYGYTF
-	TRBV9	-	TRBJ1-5	TGTGCCAGCAGCCTAGGGGGAGGGAATCAGCCCCAGCATTTT	CASSLGGGNQPQHF
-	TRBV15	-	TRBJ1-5	TGTGCCACCAGCAGAGTCCAGGGTCGAGAGCCCCAGCATTTT	CATSRVQGREPQHF
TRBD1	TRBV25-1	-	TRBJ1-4	TGTGCCAGCAGTCCTGGACAGGTCTTGGAAAAACTGTTTTTT	CASSPGQVLEKLFF
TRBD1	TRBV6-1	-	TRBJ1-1	TGTGCCAGCAGTGAAAGAAGGGGACAGGGGGTGTGGGACACTGAAGCTTTCTTT	CASSERRGQGVWDTEAFF
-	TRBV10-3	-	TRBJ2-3	TGTGCCATCCGCGCCGGGTTGGGCACAGATACGCAGTATTTT	CAIRAGLGTDTQYF
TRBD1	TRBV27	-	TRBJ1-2	TGTGCCAGCAGTTGGACAGGGGGGGATAACTATGGCTACACCTTC	CASSWTGGDNYGYTF
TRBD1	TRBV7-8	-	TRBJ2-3	TGTGCCAGCACTGCCAGGGACAGGGCCACAGATACGCAGTATTTT	CASTARDRATDTQYF
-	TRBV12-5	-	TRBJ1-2	TGTGCTAGTGGTTTGGTAGCGGGGGCTAATGGCTACACCTTC	CASGLVAGANGYTF
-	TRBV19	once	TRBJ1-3	TGTGCCAGTAGTATCGGACAGGGAAACACCATATATTTT	CASSIGQGNTIYF
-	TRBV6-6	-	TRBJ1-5	TGTGCCAGCAGAAGATGGGGGGATCAGCCCCAGCATTTT	CASRRWGDQPQHF
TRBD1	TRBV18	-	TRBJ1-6	TGTGCCAGCTCATCGGGACAGTCAGCTACAAATTCACCCCTCCACTTT	CASSSGQSATNSPLHF
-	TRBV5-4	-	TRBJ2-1	TGTGCCAGCAGCTTGGGGCGGGGTGAGCAGTTCTTC	CASSLGRGEQFF
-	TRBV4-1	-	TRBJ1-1	TGCGCCAGCAGCCAAGATCTCGACAGATTCCGTTTCTTT	CASSQDLDRFRFF
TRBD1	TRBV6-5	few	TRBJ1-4	TGTGCCAGCAGTTGGGATACTGGACAGGGCGCAGGAAAACTGTTTTTT	CASSWDTGQGAGKLFF
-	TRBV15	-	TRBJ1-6	TGTGCCACCAGCAGAGTAAAGGTGAGCCAGGGTCGTTCACCCCTCCACTTT	CATSRVKVSQGRSPLHF
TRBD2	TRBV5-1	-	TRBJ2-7	TGCGCCAGCAGCTTGGTCCAGCGGGAGCGGGGTGAGCAGTACTTC	CASSLVQRERGEQYF